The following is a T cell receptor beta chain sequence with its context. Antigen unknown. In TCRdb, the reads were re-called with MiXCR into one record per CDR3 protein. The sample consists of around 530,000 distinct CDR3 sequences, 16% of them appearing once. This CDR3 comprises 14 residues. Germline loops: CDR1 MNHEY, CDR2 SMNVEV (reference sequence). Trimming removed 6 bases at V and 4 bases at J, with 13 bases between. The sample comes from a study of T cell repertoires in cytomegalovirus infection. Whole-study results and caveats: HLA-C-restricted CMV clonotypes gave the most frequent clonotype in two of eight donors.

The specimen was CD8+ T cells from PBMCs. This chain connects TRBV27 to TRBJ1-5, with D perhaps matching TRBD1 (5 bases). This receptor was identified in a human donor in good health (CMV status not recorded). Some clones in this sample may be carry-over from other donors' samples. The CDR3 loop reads CASRGDEPNQPQHF. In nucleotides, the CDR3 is TGTGCCAGCAGAGGGGACGAGCCTAATCAGCCCCAGCATTTT.